Shown below are 24 T cell receptor beta chains from a single sample sequenced in a study of neurological immune-mediated disorders (dated by TCRdb to about 2019). The library was prepared using 5' RACE. Sequencing relied on an Illumina HiSeq 2500. TCRdb passed the public sequencing reads through fastp at Q25 and MiXCR, retaining productive beta sequences. Each CDR3 protein appears once, grouped with its most common genes and DNA. This sample gives some 83,000 distinct CDR3 sequences in total; 2.6% of them show up just once. The ten largest clonotypes hold 0.95% to 1.3% of the sample. What was sequenced was PBMCs. These receptors originate from a woman aged 25 to 45 with multiple sclerosis.

This clonotype appeared a few times. V and J are TRBV7-8 and TRBJ2-5; D is ambiguous. This CDR3 has 13 amino acids. The V gene's germline CDR1 is SGHVS and CDR2 FQNEAQ. Trimming took 5 bases from V and 0 from J, leaving 7 bases between them. The CDR3 DNA is TGTGCCAGCAGCCCGTGGGACCAAGAGACCCAGTACTTC. Protein sequence: CASSPWDQETQYF.

This clonotype was counted many times. V and J are TRBV20-1 and TRBJ2-1; 15 nucleotides line up with TRBD2. Germline V gene data show CDR1 as DFQATT and CDR2 as SNEGSKA (reference sequence). The CDR3 contains 15 residues. V dropped 3 bases and J dropped 4; count of bases not matched to a gene: 1. In DNA, the CDR3 is TGCAGTGCTAGGGGGACTAGCGGGAGGTACAATGAGCAGTTCTTC. Translating it yields CSARGTSGRYNEQFF.

This clonotype was counted at least ten times. The chain joins TRBV7-9 to TRBJ2-7; no reliable D call. This CDR3 spans 12 amino acids. The ends were cut back, 8 bases at V and 2 bases at J, with 10 bases in the middle. Germline V gene sequence: CDR1 SEHNR, CDR2 FQNEAQ (reference sequence). The CDR3 loop is CASRGEPYEQYF. The CDR3 bases are TGTGCCAGCCGTGGCGAGCCCTACGAGCAGTACTTC.

There are many counts of this clonotype. This rearrangement joins TRBV29-1 to TRBJ2-3; D could derive from TRBD1 or TRBD2 (5 bases each). Germline-derived CDR1 and CDR2 are SQVTM and ANQGSEA. V lost 6 bases, J lost 3 bases, and 19 bases lay in between. The CDR3 is 15 amino acids. The CDR3 DNA reads TGCAGCGTCCTTACGGGACGTTTAGCGACAGATACGCAGTATTTT. It translates to CSVLTGRLATDTQYF.

This clonotype was picked up many times. V gene TRBV29-1 combines with J gene TRBJ1-1; D call uncertain. Germline V gene sequence: CDR1 SQVTM, CDR2 ANQGSEA. The CDR3 spans 13 residues. V lost 4 bases, J lost 6 bases, and 15 bases lay in between. The CDR3 nucleotides are TGCAGCGTTGGAGGACCCCCGCGAGCTGAAGCTTTCTTT. Amino acid sequence: CSVGGPPRAEAFF.

This clonotype was counted many times. The rearrangement links TRBV20-1 to TRBJ2-1, with 11 positions matching TRBD2. The V gene end was trimmed by 7 bases and the J gene end by 10 bases; junction bases not matched to a gene: 12. This CDR3 is built from 14 residues. Germline values: CDR1 DFQATT, CDR2 SNEGSKA (reference sequence). CDR3 nucleotide sequence: TGCAGTGGGCCGGGACTAGCGGACGGGGGGGAGCAGTTCTTC. Translated, it gives CSGPGLADGGEQFF.

This clonotype came up many times. The rearrangement joins TRBV4-3 to TRBJ2-1; 9 bases line up with TRBD2. V lost 1 base to trimming and J lost 8 bases; unmatched junction nucleotides: 9. Germline-derived CDR1 and CDR2 are LGHNA and YSLEER. This CDR3 spans 16 amino acids. The CDR3: CASSQVGTSRADEQFF. Written as DNA, the CDR3 is TGCGCCAGCAGCCAAGTTGGGACTAGCCGGGCGGATGAGCAGTTCTTC.

Ten or more counts support this clonotype. The J gene is TRBJ1-4, the V gene TRBV15, with 10 bases that match TRBD1. V was clipped by 10 bases and J by 5 bases; unmatched bases: 10. This CDR3 is built from 15 residues. Looked up from germline, CDR1 is LNHNV and CDR2 is YYDKDF (reference sequence). DNA for the CDR3: TGTGCCATCAGTCGCGGGGACAGGGGCAATGAAAAACTGTTTTTT. It encodes CAISRGDRGNEKLFF.

This clonotype was seen ten or more times. The chain uses TRBV20-1 and TRBJ2-3, with D unresolved. The CDR3 consists of 16 residues. The germline CDR1 and CDR2 sequences are DFQATT and SNEGSKA (reference sequence). The V end lost 1 base, the J end lost 2 bases, and 16 bases lay between the germline ends. The CDR3 bases are TGCAGTGCTAGAGGGTGGTCGGAAGGGTACACAGATACGCAGTATTTT. Protein product: CSARGWSEGYTDTQYF.

This clonotype was counted a few times. A read error may be the cause here, since a much bigger clone is one base away. This chain connects TRBV5-5 to TRBJ1-2; D remains ambiguous. Germline CDR1 is SGHKS and CDR2 is YYEKEE (reference sequence). Trimming left V 9 bases short and J 4 bases short, with 16 bases between. This CDR3 is built from 13 residues. The CDR3: CANSYLGSYGYTF. CDR3 DNA sequence: TGTGCCAACAGTTACCTAGGGTCCTATGGCTACACCTTC.

With regard to this clonotype: The CDR3 ends on some other residue instead of the conserved phenylalanine or tryptophan, so this is likely a read error. The chain joins TRBV29-1 to TRBJ2-5; possibly TRBD1 or TRBD2 for D (5 bases each). This CDR3 contains 14 residues. Trimming removed 4 bases from V and 2 bases from J, with 14 bases in between. CDR1 is SQVTM and CDR2 is ANQGSEA in the germline V gene. CDR3 protein: CSVAVGTDQETQYL. DNA for the CDR3: TGCAGCGTTGCGGTGGGGACGGATCAAGAGACCCAGTACCTC.

This clonotype was recorded many times. The chain is built from TRBV20-1 and TRBJ2-3; 7 positions match TRBD1. With V trimmed by 4 bases and J by 2 bases, 9 bases remained unmatched. Looked up from germline, CDR1 is DFQATT and CDR2 is SNEGSKA (reference sequence). The CDR3 has 15 residues. The CDR3 sequence is CSATRTGANTDTQYF. The CDR3 coding sequence is TGCAGTGCTACCCGGACAGGTGCTAACACAGATACGCAGTATTTT.

This clonotype was seen repeatedly, ten times or more. The V and J genes are TRBV7-2 and TRBJ2-7; D is unresolved. The V end lost 1 base, the J end lost 1 base, and 8 bases lay between the germline ends. This CDR3 has 14 amino acids. Germline CDR1 reads SGHTA; CDR2 reads FQGNSA. CDR3 sequence: CASSLERRSYEQYF. CDR3 DNA: TGTGCCAGCAGCTTAGAACGCAGGTCCTACGAGCAGTACTTC.

This clonotype was counted many times. The rearrangement uses TRBV6-2 or TRBV6-3 and TRBJ2-5; D gene uncertain. CDR3 size: 12 residues. The germline gives CDR1 MNHEY, CDR2 SVGEGT. The V gene lost 6 bases and the J gene lost 2 bases, with 7 bases spanning the gap. The CDR3 DNA is TGTGCCAGCAGCAATGGGCAAGAGACCCAGTACTTC. Protein: CASSNGQETQYF.

At least ten counts were recorded for this clonotype. The rearrangement joins TRBV5-1 to TRBJ2-1; D is uncertain. This CDR3 is built from 14 residues. V lost 3 bases to trimming and J lost 5 bases, with 12 bases between them. CDR1 is SGHRS, CDR2 YFSETQ, per germline. The chain's CDR3 is CASSWAPGDNEQFF. CDR3 bases: TGCGCCAGCAGCTGGGCCCCAGGAGACAATGAGCAGTTCTTC.

This clonotype was found many times. The chain links TRBV5-1 to TRBJ2-2; D is undetermined. V lost 4 bases, J lost 1 base, and 8 bases lay in between. Germline lookup yields CDR1 SGHRS and CDR2 YFSETQ. The CDR3 contains 14 residues. CDR3 coding DNA: TGCGCCAGCAGCAGTGCAGGGAACACCGGGGAGCTGTTTTTT. This gives the protein CASSSAGNTGELFF.

This clonotype was observed at least ten times. The rearrangement links TRBV5-1 to TRBJ2-1, with D hard to call. The germline V and J ends were trimmed by 4 bases and 4 bases, with 18 bases remaining between them. The length of the CDR3 is 16 residues. Germline V gives CDR1 SGHRS, CDR2 YFSETQ. CDR3 sequence (DNA): TGCGCCAGCAGCCCCGCGGTCCAGCCTCCGTACAATGAGCAGTTCTTC. Translation: CASSPAVQPPYNEQFF.

As concerns this clonotype: A read error may explain this, as a much larger clone is one base away. The chain recombines TRBV20-1 with TRBJ1-1; D unresolved. The V end lost 8 bases, the J end lost 1 base, and 20 bases lay between the germline ends. CDR1 and CDR2 (germline): DFQATT, SNEGSKA (reference sequence). This CDR3 is built from 15 residues. This chain's CDR3 is CSLGRFATSNTEAFF. The CDR3 bases are TGCAGTTTAGGCCGATTCGCCACATCGAACACTGAAGCTTTCTTT.

This clonotype was counted at least ten times. In DNA, the CDR3 is TGCGCCAGCGGATCCCGGACAGGGGGAAACTATGGCTACACCTTC. Protein product: CASGSRTGGNYGYTF. The gene calls are TRBV5-1 and TRBJ1-2, with 10 positions matching TRBD1. There are 15 residues in the CDR3. V dropped 7 bases and J dropped 2; count of bases not matched to a gene: 8. Per germline, CDR1 SGHRS and CDR2 YFSETQ.

This sequence joins TRBV7-3 and TRBJ2-1; D unclear. CDR1 and CDR2 from the germline V gene are SGHTA and FQGTGA. Between the trimmed V and J ends, which lost 4 bases and 7 bases, there was a span of 8 bases. The CDR3 has 12 amino acids. The CDR3 nucleotides read TGTGCCAGCAGCTCCCTGAATAATGAGCAGTTCTTC. Its protein is CASSSLNNEQFF.

This clonotype was recorded many times. The genes are TRBV7-2 and TRBJ2-3, with D possibly TRBD2 on 6 matching bases. Trimming cost V 4 bases and J 8 bases, with 16 bases left between them. The length of the CDR3 is 14 residues. Germline loops: CDR1 SGHTA, CDR2 FQGNSA. The CDR3 is CASSSRRGMGTQYF. DNA of the CDR3: TGTGCCAGCAGCTCCCGACGCGGGATGGGTACGCAGTATTTT.

The V and J genes are TRBV7-9 and TRBJ2-1; the match to TRBD1 covers 9 bases. V shed 3 bases and J 14 bases; nucleotides not matched to a gene: 8. The CDR3 spans 13 residues. Germline V lookup: CDR1 SEHNR, CDR2 FQNEAQ (reference sequence). The CDR3 region is CASSLTGGIYEFF. CDR3 coding DNA: TGTGCCAGCAGCTTGACAGGGGGGATTTATGAGTTCTTC.

This clonotype was counted at least ten times. The chain employs TRBV24-1 and TRBJ1-2; possible D gene TRBD1, 6 bases. The V gene's germline CDR1 is KGHDR and CDR2 SFDVKD. This CDR3 comprises 16 residues. V shed 3 bases and J shed 8 bases, with 21 bases lying between them. CDR3 bases: TGTGCCACCAGTGATCCCAACAGGGCCCACTCTGAGGGCTACACCTTC. Translating it yields CATSDPNRAHSEGYTF.

This clonotype was seen repeatedly, ten times or more. The gene calls are TRBV6-6 and TRBJ2-1; 10 positions agree with TRBD2. V lost 5 bases, J lost 7 bases, and 5 bases stayed unmatched. Germline CDR1 reads MNHNY; CDR2 reads SVGAGI (reference sequence). The CDR3 runs to 14 residues. Here the CDR3 DNA reads TGTGCCAGCAGTAGCGGGAGGGCCTGGAATGAGCAGTTCTTC. This gives the protein CASSSGRAWNEQFF.